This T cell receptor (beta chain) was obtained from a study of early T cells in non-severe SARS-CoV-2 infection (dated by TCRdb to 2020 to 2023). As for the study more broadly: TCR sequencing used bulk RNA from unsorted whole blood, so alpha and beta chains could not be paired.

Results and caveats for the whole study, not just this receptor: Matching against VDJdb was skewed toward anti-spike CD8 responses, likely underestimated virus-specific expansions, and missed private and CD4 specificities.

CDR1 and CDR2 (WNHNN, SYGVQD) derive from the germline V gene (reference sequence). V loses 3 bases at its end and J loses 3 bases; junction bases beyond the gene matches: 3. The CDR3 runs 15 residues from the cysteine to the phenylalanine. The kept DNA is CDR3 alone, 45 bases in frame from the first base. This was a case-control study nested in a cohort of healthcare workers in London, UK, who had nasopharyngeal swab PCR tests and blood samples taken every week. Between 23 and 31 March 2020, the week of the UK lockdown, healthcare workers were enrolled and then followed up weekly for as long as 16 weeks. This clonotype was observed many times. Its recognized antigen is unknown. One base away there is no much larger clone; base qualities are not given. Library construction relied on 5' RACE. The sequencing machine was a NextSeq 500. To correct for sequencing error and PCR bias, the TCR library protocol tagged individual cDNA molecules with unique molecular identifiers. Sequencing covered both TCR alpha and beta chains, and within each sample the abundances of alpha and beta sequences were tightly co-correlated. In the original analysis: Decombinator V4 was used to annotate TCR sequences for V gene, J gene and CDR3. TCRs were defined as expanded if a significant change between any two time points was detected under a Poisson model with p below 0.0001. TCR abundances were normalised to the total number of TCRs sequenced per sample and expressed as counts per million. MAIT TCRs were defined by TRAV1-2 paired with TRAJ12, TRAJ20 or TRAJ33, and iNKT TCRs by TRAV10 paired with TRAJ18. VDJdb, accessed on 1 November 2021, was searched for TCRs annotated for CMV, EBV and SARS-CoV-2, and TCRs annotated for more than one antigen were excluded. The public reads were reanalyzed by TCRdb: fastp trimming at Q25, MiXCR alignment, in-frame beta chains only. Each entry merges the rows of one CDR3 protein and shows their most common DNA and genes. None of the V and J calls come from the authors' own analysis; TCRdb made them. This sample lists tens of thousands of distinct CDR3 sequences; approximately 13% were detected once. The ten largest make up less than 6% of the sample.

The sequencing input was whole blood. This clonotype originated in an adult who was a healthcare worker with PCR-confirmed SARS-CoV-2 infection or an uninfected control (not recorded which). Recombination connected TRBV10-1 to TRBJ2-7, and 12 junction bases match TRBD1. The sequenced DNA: TGCGCCAGCAGTGAAGGGACAGGGGGCATCTACGAGCAGTACTTC. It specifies CASSEGTGGIYEQYF.